This TCR beta chain was sequenced during a study of blood T cell repertoires in COVID-19. The table came from immunoSEQ multiplex PCR; TCRdb's copy has only in-frame clones and leaves some out. This sample yields about 260,000 clones, of which more than 85% are seen a single time; 2.5% to 3% belongs to the top ten. CDR3 length: 15 amino acids. The participants were between roughly 18 and 89 years old and came from under 25 US areas. This clone was seen only once. Input material: PBMCs or T cells enriched from blood (not recorded which). The sequence was obtained from a man in his forties or fifties who had been exposed to COVID-19. The gene calls are TRBV21-1 and TRBJ1-6; the listed D gene, TRBD1, was not tested against the DNA. TRBV21-1 corresponds to a pseudogene. DNA of the CDR3: TGTGCCAGCAGCCTGGCGACAGGAGATAATTCACCCCTCCACTTT. It yields the protein CASSLATGDNSPLHF.